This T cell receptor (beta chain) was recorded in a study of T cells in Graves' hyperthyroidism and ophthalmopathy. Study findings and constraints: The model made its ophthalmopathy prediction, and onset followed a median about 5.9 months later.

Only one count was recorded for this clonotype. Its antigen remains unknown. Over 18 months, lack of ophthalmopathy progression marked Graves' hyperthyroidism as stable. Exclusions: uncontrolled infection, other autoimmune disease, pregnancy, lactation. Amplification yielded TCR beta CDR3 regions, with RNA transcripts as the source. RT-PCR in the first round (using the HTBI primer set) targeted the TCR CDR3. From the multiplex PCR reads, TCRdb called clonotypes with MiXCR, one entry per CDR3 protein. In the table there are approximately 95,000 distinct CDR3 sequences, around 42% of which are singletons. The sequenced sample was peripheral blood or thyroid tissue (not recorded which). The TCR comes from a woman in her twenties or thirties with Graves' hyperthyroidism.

CDR3 sequence reads: CADGNYGYTF. CDR3 bases: TGCGCCGATGGTAACTATGGCTACACCTTC. The chain combines TRBV5-1 with TRBJ1-2; no firm D call. Germline V gene sequence: CDR1 SGHRS, CDR2 YFSETQ. The CDR3 has 10 amino acids. V was clipped by 10 bases and J by 1 base, with 5 bases between them.